Following are 16 T cell receptor beta chains from one sample sequenced in a study of blood T cells in healthy people across ages. The use of a sample-barcoded 5' primer and a J-beta primer mix characterized a second PCR of 7 to 11 cycles. TCRdb re-derived calls from the 5' RACE reads in MiXCR, one entry per CDR3 protein. The table lists about 800,000 distinct CDR3 sequences, approximately 25% of them singletons. These same data were also listed under a study on T cells of mothers and their children.

The sequenced material came from blood. These receptor sequences come from a boy aged 5-17 years in good health.

CDR3 in amino acids: CASGRRGVETQYF. Here the CDR3 DNA reads TGTGCCAGCGGACGGAGGGGGGTTGAGACCCAGTACTTC. V is TRBV28 and J is TRBJ2-5; D is possibly TRBD1 or TRBD2 (6 bases each). CDR1 is MDHEN and CDR2 is SYDVKM in the germline V gene. Trimming left V 8 bases short and J 5 bases short, with 15 bases between. This CDR3 region has 13 residues.

The table lists this clonotype with many counts. The chain uses TRBV12-3 or TRBV12-4 and TRBJ1-5; 10 nucleotides agree with TRBD1. The CDR3 length is 15 residues. Trimming at V came to 3 bases and at J to 5 bases, leaving 4 bases not matched to a gene. CDR3 amino acids: CASSFYGQGDQPQHF. Written as DNA, the CDR3 is TGTGCCAGCAGTTTTTACGGACAGGGGGATCAGCCCCAGCATTTT.

The chain recombines TRBV20-1 with TRBJ2-5; no reliable D call. Judging by the DNA end, TRBJ2-7 fits better; the J call may be wrong. The length of the CDR3 is 14 residues. The V gene's germline CDR1 is DFQATT and CDR2 SNEGSKA (reference sequence). The CDR3 region is CSARGSPGSYEQYF. Written as DNA, the CDR3 is TGCAGTGCTAGGGGCAGCCCAGGCTCCTACGAGCAGTACTTC.

The DNA for the CDR3 is TGCGCCAGCAGCTTGACCGGGACAGGTGGCTACACCTTC. Amino acid sequence: CASSLTGTGGYTF. This sequence joins TRBV5-1 and TRBJ1-2; 8 nucleotides match TRBD1. Germline CDR1 SGHRS, CDR2 YFSETQ. After removal of 1 base from V and 7 bases from J, the junction contained 3 bases not matched to a gene. This CDR3 comprises 13 residues.

The chain joins TRBV20-1 to TRBJ2-2; no clear D. This CDR3 comprises 15 residues. V was clipped by 5 bases and J by 0 bases, with 13 bases between them. Germline assignment: CDR1 DFQATT and CDR2 SNEGSKA (reference sequence). The CDR3 region is CSAEHRTANTGELFF. The CDR3 DNA sequence: TGCAGTGCTGAACACCGAACAGCGAACACCGGGGAGCTGTTTTTT.

This clonotype was recorded once. The V call is TRBV7-9, the J call TRBJ2-1, with D possibly being TRBD2 (5 bases). This CDR3 contains 13 residues. The V end lost 1 base, the J end lost 9 bases, and 10 bases lay between the germline ends. Germline V CDR1 and CDR2: SEHNR, FQNEAQ (reference sequence). The CDR3 DNA sequence: TGTGCCAGCAGCTTAGTTCCCAGCGGTGAGCAGTTCTTC. Translation: CASSLVPSGEQFF.

V usage is TRBV12-3 or TRBV12-4 and J usage is TRBJ2-7, with D perhaps TRBD1 (6 bases). The ends were cut back, 5 bases at V and 0 bases at J, with 14 bases in the middle. The CDR3 is made up of 15 amino acids. Here the CDR3 DNA reads TGTGCCAGCAGTGCCCCCCGGACAGCCTCCTACGAGCAGTACTTC. Its translation: CASSAPRTASYEQYF.

This clonotype was picked up a small number of times. This chain connects TRBV7-9 to TRBJ1-2; 9 bases line up with TRBD1. Germline V gene data show CDR1 as SEHNR and CDR2 as FQNEAQ (reference sequence). V lost 0 bases, J lost 2 bases, and 7 bases stayed unmatched. The CDR3 contains 17 residues. The CDR3 DNA reads as TGTGCCAGCAGCTTAGCGAGCCTAGGACAGGGGAACTATGGCTACACCTTC. Its protein is CASSLASLGQGNYGYTF.

The chain recombines TRBV7-6 with TRBJ2-5; unclear D gene. The CDR3 runs 18 residues. V gave up 3 bases and J gave up 0 bases, with 20 bases separating them. Germline V gene sequence: CDR1 SGHVS, CDR2 FNYEAQ. CDR3 sequence: CASSFDPSERGYQETQYF. The CDR3 DNA reads as TGTGCCAGCAGCTTTGATCCAAGCGAAAGAGGATACCAAGAGACCCAGTACTTC.

The chain joins TRBV4-3 to TRBJ2-5, with D possibly matching TRBD2 (5 bases). Trimming took off 0 bases at V and 4 bases at J, with 18 bases between the two ends. The CDR3 is made up of 17 amino acids. Germline CDR1 is LGHNA and CDR2 is YSLEER. CDR3 sequence: CASSQDRLERRGETQYF. The CDR3, as DNA: TGCGCCAGCAGCCAAGATCGCCTGGAGAGACGGGGAGAGACCCAGTACTTC.

This clonotype was observed a few times. The chain couples TRBV29-1 to TRBJ1-1; possibly TRBD1 for D (5 bases). The germline gives CDR1 SQVTM, CDR2 ANQGSEA. This CDR3 region has 12 residues. V lost 3 bases and J lost 5, with 10 bases in between. The CDR3 reads CSVESGATEAFF. For the CDR3, the DNA is TGCAGCGTTGAGTCCGGGGCGACTGAAGCTTTCTTT.

The chain employs TRBV21-1 and TRBJ1-4; the D call in the table, TRBD1, was not verified against the DNA. TRBV21-1 is a pseudogene segment. The CDR3 totals 13 residues. The CDR3 loop is CASRVSGNEKLFF. CDR3 coding DNA: TGTGCCAGCAGAGTATCAGGGAATGAAAAACTGTTTTTT.

This clonotype was found a few times. This sequence joins TRBV2 and TRBJ2-5; D is unresolved. Per the germline V gene, CDR1 is SNHLY and CDR2 is FYNNEI. Between the trimmed V and J ends, which lost 4 bases and 0 bases, there was a span of 12 bases. The CDR3 spans 15 residues. The CDR3 DNA sequence: TGTGCCAGCAGTGTCGGGCAGAACGACCAAGAGACCCAGTACTTC. Residues: CASSVGQNDQETQYF.

Regarding this clonotype: At one end, the junction sequence differs from germline, possibly due to a read error. The chain joins TRBV5-1 to TRBJ2-1, with TRBD2 matching over 14 bases. CDR1 SGHRS and CDR2 YFSETQ come from the germline V gene. This CDR3 is 17 amino acids long. CDR3 in amino acids: CANSLVVAGTSGGEQFF. The CDR3 DNA reads TGCGCCAACAGCTTGGTAGTAGCGGGGACTAGCGGGGGTGAGCAGTTCTTC.

The chain joins TRBV6-2 or TRBV6-3 to TRBJ2-1; D is unresolved. This CDR3 spans 15 amino acids. Germline V gene sequence: CDR1 MNHEY, CDR2 SVGEGT. V was trimmed by 2 bases and J by 0 bases, leaving 8 bases between them. The CDR3 sequence: CASSYMALSYNEQFF. The DNA of the CDR3 is TGTGCCAGCAGTTACATGGCACTCTCCTACAATGAGCAGTTCTTC.

This clonotype was picked up a small number of times. The genes are TRBV21-1 and TRBJ2-6; TRBD1, the table's D call, was not compared with the DNA. TRBV21-1 is a pseudogene. The CDR3 sequence is 17 residues long. The CDR3 DNA reads as TGTGCCAGCAGCGGCAGGACAGGCTGCTCTGGGGCCAACGTCCTGACTTTC. It codes for CASSGRTGCSGANVLTF.